Each of the 11 T cell receptor beta chains below was sequenced from the same sample in a study of monozygotic twins with inflammatory bowel disease. TCRdb derives one entry per CDR3 protein from the 5' RACE reads, leaving out DNA. This repertoire comprises over 35,000 distinct CDR3 sequences; its ten largest clones make up roughly 4.8%. Sequenced material: blood. These receptors all come from a human donor with ulcerative colitis or Crohn's disease, or a healthy co-twin of an affected twin (not recorded which).

The V and J genes are TRBV7-2 and TRBJ1-2; TCRdb reports TRBD1, a call that lacks DNA to check it against. The germline V gene has CDR1 SGHTA and CDR2 FQGNSA. The CDR3 is 13 amino acids. CDR3 protein: CASSTRGGRGYTF.

This sequence joins TRBV28 and TRBJ1-2. The germline V gene encodes CDR1 MDHEN and CDR2 SYDVKM. This CDR3 is built from 14 residues. CDR3 residues: CASSSRRGAGGYTF.

The J gene is TRBJ2-1, the V gene TRBV29-1; TCRdb designates TRBD1, a call that cannot be tested without DNA. The CDR3 runs to 14 residues. Germline loops: CDR1 SQVTM, CDR2 ANQGSEA. The CDR3 sequence is CSLRPGTGYNEQFF.

V and J are TRBV9 and TRBJ1-5. This CDR3 comprises 15 residues. The V gene's germline CDR1 is SGDLS and CDR2 YYNGEE. CDR3 sequence reads: CASSQNVGGNQPQHF.

The chain links TRBV20-1 to TRBJ2-3; TCRdb's D call, TRBD2, is unchecked because there is no DNA. This CDR3 contains 14 residues. The germline CDR1 and CDR2 sequences are DFQATT and SNEGSKA (reference sequence). The CDR3: CSARGGVGTDTQYF.

V is TRBV5-6 and J is TRBJ2-1; the D gene TCRdb calls, TRBD2, cannot be checked with no DNA. In germline, CDR1 is SGHDT, CDR2 YYEEEE. This CDR3 is built from 18 residues. The CDR3 here is CASSLVASGSSDRGEQFF.

V and J are TRBV5-6 and TRBJ1-2. Germline V gives CDR1 SGHDT, CDR2 YYEEEE. CDR3 length: 12 residues. The CDR3 protein is CASSLGIGGYTF.

The CDR3 sequence is CASSLPDGQGGEAAFF. This chain links TRBV28 with TRBJ1-1; TCRdb reports TRBD1, a call that lacks DNA to check it against. This CDR3 is 16 amino acids long. Germline CDR1 reads MDHEN; CDR2 reads SYDVKM. The full variable domain, in which reference TRBV28 and TRBJ1-1 provide the parts outside the CDR3, is DVKVTQSSRYLVKRTGEKVFLECVQDMDHENMFWYRQDPGLGLRLIYFSYDVKMKEKGDIPEGYSVSREKKERFSLILESASTNQTSMYLCASSLPDGQGGEAAFFGQGTRLTVV.

The V call is TRBV11-2, the J call TRBJ2-5; the D gene TCRdb calls, TRBD1, cannot be checked with no DNA. The CDR3 spans 15 residues. The germline gives CDR1 SGHAT, CDR2 FQNNGV. Here the CDR3 reads CASSSGGAFQETQYF.

The rearrangement links TRBV12-3 or TRBV12-4 to TRBJ2-5; checking the TCRdb D call of TRBD1 is not possible without DNA. The CDR3 sequence is 14 residues long. CDR3 amino acids: CASSNQGAHGTQYF.

The genes are TRBV29-1 and TRBJ2-3; TCRdb lists TRBD1, though no DNA is available to test this call. This CDR3 is built from 15 residues. Germline V gives CDR1 SQVTM, CDR2 ANQGSEA. The CDR3 sequence: CSASRQGGPTDTQYF.